A single sample gave rise to the 18 T cell receptor beta chains below, sequenced in a study of shared clonotypes between healthy human individuals. Naive CD8 cells lacked CD45RO and underwent positive selection for CCR7, leaving out terminally differentiated effector memory CD45RA+ cells. Only in-frame clones appear in the TCRdb table, and some are missing; sequencing was by immunoSEQ multiplex PCR. The table has about 2 million clones, just under 95% seen once. Sequencing input: naive CD8+ T cells sorted from blood. Source of these receptors: a man between 18 and 35 years old in good health.

This sequence joins TRBV12-5 and TRBJ2-7, with 9 bases that match TRBD1. The germline V gene has CDR1 LGHNT and CDR2 FRNRAP. There are 16 residues in the CDR3. J gave up 2 bases and V 8 bases, and 13 bases lay outside the gene matches. The CDR3 DNA is TGTGCTAGTACACCCACACCGGGACAGGGACCCTACGAGCAGTACTTC. Translated, it gives CASTPTPGQGPYEQYF.

This sequence joins TRBV5-1 and TRBJ1-4, with no clear D. Germline CDR1 and CDR2: SGHRS and YFSETQ. The CDR3 totals 14 residues. The ends were cut back, 5 bases at V and 4 bases at J, with 12 bases in the middle. The CDR3 region is CASSLYMGNEKLFF. CDR3 DNA sequence: TGCGCCAGCAGTTTATACATGGGTAATGAAAAACTGTTTTTT. Full variable domain (rest looked up from reference TRBV5-1 and TRBJ1-4): KAGVTQTPRYLIKTRGQQVTLSCSPISGHRSVSWYQQTPGQGLQFLFEYFSETQRNKGNFPGRFSGRQFSNSRSEMNVSTLELGDSALYLCASSLYMGNEKLFFGSGTQLSVL.

Remarks on this clone: This CDR3 is also generated by other DNA sequences in the sample. The chain employs TRBV4-1 and TRBJ1-3, with D hard to call. The CDR3 has 15 amino acids. Germline values: CDR1 MGHRA, CDR2 YSYEKL. V was clipped by 1 base and J by 0 bases, with 7 bases between them. DNA for the CDR3: TGCGCCAGCAGCCAAGTGGAAGACTCTGGAAACACCATATATTTT. Protein product: CASSQVEDSGNTIYF.

V is TRBV19 and J is TRBJ1-1; the match to TRBD1 covers 9 bases. This CDR3 is 14 amino acids long. V shed 5 bases, J shed 2 bases, and the junction held 3 bases outside the gene matches. Germline CDR1 is LNHDA and CDR2 is SQIVND (reference sequence). The CDR3 loop is CASSAGQGNTEAFF. As DNA, the CDR3 is TGTGCCAGTAGTGCGGGACAGGGCAACACTGAAGCTTTCTTT.

The chain combines TRBV11-2 with TRBJ2-3; TRBD2 might be the D (5 bases). Germline CDR1 reads SGHAT; CDR2 reads FQNNGV. V lost 1 base and J 6 bases, leaving 11 bases between the germline ends. CDR3 length: 14 residues. CDR3 sequence (DNA): TGTGCCAGCAGCTTAGCCCTAGCAGGTGATACGCAGTATTTT. Translating gives CASSLALAGDTQYF.

Turning to this clone: Other DNA variants within this sample encode the same CDR3. The rearrangement joins TRBV7-9 to TRBJ2-7; possible D gene TRBD1, 5 bases. The CDR3 spans 12 residues. Germline values: CDR1 SEHNR, CDR2 FQNEAQ (reference sequence). V lost 5 bases and J lost 2, with 7 bases in between. CDR3 nucleotides: TGTGCCAGCAGCCAAGGGGCCTACGAGCAGTACTTC. This encodes CASSQGAYEQYF.

In the case of this clone: Different DNA sequences within this sample yield the same CDR3. The chain joins TRBV29-1 to TRBJ2-1; 7 bases line up with TRBD1. The CDR3 has 16 amino acids. Losses at the gene ends were 3 bases for V and 0 bases for J; bases not matched to a gene: 8. Germline-derived CDR1 and CDR2 are SQVTM and ANQGSEA. In DNA form, the CDR3 reads TGCAGCGTTGAGGGTTTGGCAGGGGGCTCCTACAATGAGCAGTTCTTC. It specifies CSVEGLAGGSYNEQFF.

The rearrangement joins TRBV27 to TRBJ2-1; unclear D gene. The germline V gene has CDR1 MNHEY and CDR2 SMNVEV (reference sequence). Trimming pared 6 bases from V and 8 bases from J, leaving 14 bases between. CDR3 length: 13 residues. DNA of the CDR3: TGTGCCAGCAGCCCTCTTGATTGGGATGAGCAGTTCTTC. Translating gives CASSPLDWDEQFF.

To note about this clone: The same CDR3 arises from other DNA sequences in this sample as well. The chain couples TRBV19 to TRBJ2-7; D unresolved. Germline loops: CDR1 LNHDA, CDR2 SQIVND (reference sequence). The CDR3 extends over 12 amino acids. Trimming removed 5 bases from V and 4 bases from J, with 9 bases in between. CDR3 region: CASSPNSYEQYF. The CDR3 DNA sequence: TGTGCCAGTAGTCCGAACTCATACGAGCAGTACTTC.

J is TRBJ1-4 and V is TRBV5-8, with a possible D match to TRBD1 (5 bases). V gave up 4 bases and J gave up 7 bases, with 23 bases separating them. The germline CDR1 and CDR2 sequences are SGHTS and YDEGEE. The CDR3 has 17 amino acids. The CDR3 loop is CASSPFGGEGILEKLFF. The CDR3 DNA follows: TGTGCCAGCAGCCCATTCGGGGGTGAGGGGATCCTTGAAAAACTGTTTTTT. Looking up the rest from reference TRBV5-8 and TRBJ1-4 gives the full variable domain: EAGVTQSPTHLIKTRGQQATLRCSPISGHTSVYWYQQALGLGLQFLLWYDEGEERNRGNFPPRFSGRQFPNYSSELNVNALELEDSALYLCASSPFGGEGILEKLFFGSGTQLSVL.

The genes are TRBV9 and TRBJ1-1; D is ambiguous. Germline V gives CDR1 SGDLS, CDR2 YYNGEE. Between the trimmed V and J ends, which lost 4 bases and 0 bases, there was a span of 19 bases. The CDR3 sequence is 17 residues long. Written as DNA, the CDR3 is TGTGCCAGCAGCCCCCGGGAGGGAGCGGCCATGAACACTGAAGCTTTCTTT. This encodes CASSPREGAAMNTEAFF.

This clone was counted a single time. The chain employs TRBV6-5 and TRBJ2-1; D remains unclear. Trimming stripped 2 bases from V and 8 bases from J, with 7 bases between. Looked up from germline, CDR1 is MNHEY and CDR2 is SVGAGI. This CDR3 has 12 amino acids. The DNA for the CDR3 is TGTGCCAGCAGTTACGGGTCCGATGAGCAGTTCTTC. It codes for CASSYGSDEQFF.

This clone was seen only once. This chain links TRBV21-1 with TRBJ2-7. TRBV21-1 is termed a pseudogene. The CDR3 covers 15 residues. The CDR3 sequence: CASSKALVPPGEQYF. In nucleotides, the CDR3 is TGTGCCAGCAGCAAAGCGCTGGTCCCCCCTGGCGAGCAGTACTTC.

The rearrangement uses TRBV9 and TRBJ1-2; maybe TRBD1 (5 bases). Germline CDR1 reads SGDLS; CDR2 reads YYNGEE. V was shortened by 2 bases and J by 3 bases, with 14 bases between the two germline ends. This CDR3 has 15 amino acids. The CDR3 DNA reads as TGTGCCAGCAGCGTCAGTGTAGAAGGGGACTATGGCTACACCTTC. Translating it yields CASSVSVEGDYGYTF.

The chain is built from TRBV10-3 and TRBJ1-3; D gene uncertain. The V gene's germline CDR1 is ENHRY and CDR2 SYGVKD. This CDR3 is built from 14 residues. Trimming took 0 bases from V and 8 from J, leaving 11 bases between them. The CDR3 coding sequence is TGTGCCATCAGTGAGTCGTTTTTTGCGGACACCATATATTTT. Encoded protein: CAISESFFADTIYF.

The sample holds a few counts of this clone. The chain has TRBV19 and TRBJ2-2; 8 positions match TRBD1. The germline gives CDR1 LNHDA, CDR2 SQIVND (reference sequence). The CDR3 runs to 15 residues. With 3 bases clipped from V and 5 bases from J, the junction kept 5 bases outside the gene matches. CDR3 sequence reads: CASSMDRDRTGELFF. The CDR3, as DNA: TGTGCCAGTAGTATGGACAGGGATCGGACCGGGGAGCTGTTTTTT.

V is TRBV7-2 and J is TRBJ2-7; possibly TRBD2 for D (5 bases). The CDR3 runs to 14 residues. Germline V gene lookup returns CDR1 SGHTA and CDR2 FQGNSA. The V and J ends lost 4 bases and 3 bases respectively, with 13 bases between them. The CDR3 reads CASSWGDGLYEQYF. CDR3 DNA: TGTGCCAGCAGCTGGGGAGACGGGCTCTACGAGCAGTACTTC.

The chain links TRBV4-1 to TRBJ2-1, with TRBD2 as a possible D gene (6 bases). From germline, CDR1 is MGHRA and CDR2 YSYEKL. This CDR3 spans 14 amino acids. Trimming shortened V by 7 bases and J by 9 bases, and 19 bases separated the two germline ends. CDR3 loop: CASTRHWRDSEQFF. CDR3 nucleotide sequence: TGCGCCAGCACCCGTCATTGGCGGGATAGTGAGCAGTTCTTC.